Below are 17 T cell receptor beta chains sequenced from a single sample in a study of radiation and T cells in renal cell carcinoma. Regarding time point: baseline pretreatment blood. Treatment given: 15 Gy SBRT to primary tumor, nephrectomy 4 weeks later. Measured with immunoSEQ multiplex PCR; TCRdb has only the in-frame clones, and not every one. The table shows 90,000 to 95,000 clones, with 82% occurring only once. Specimen: blood, collected from a patient whose treatment included radiotherapy and nephrectomy. All receptors come from a man aged 60 to 75 with renal cell carcinoma.

As DNA, the CDR3 is TGCGCCAGCAGTCAACGCAGGGACACAGATACGCAGTATTTT. Amino acid sequence: CASSQRRDTDTQYF. The chain recombines TRBV23-1 with TRBJ2-3; possibly TRBD1 for D (5 bases). TRBV23-1 carries the ORF label, with uncertain function. Trimming took 2 bases from V and 2 from J, leaving 8 bases between them. The CDR3 totals 14 residues.

The CDR3 is CASSSEGVLGNTIYF. The CDR3 DNA follows: TGTGCCAGCAGCTCTGAGGGGGTTCTGGGAAACACCATATATTTT. The V gene is TRBV5-4, the J gene TRBJ1-3; D might be TRBD1 (6 bases). CDR3 size: 15 residues. Trimming shortened V by 3 bases and J by 4 bases, and 14 bases separated the two germline ends. The germline V gene encodes CDR1 SGHNT and CDR2 YYREEE (reference sequence).

This clone was seen more than once but under ten times. The chain links TRBV4-2 to TRBJ1-2; 9 bases line up with TRBD1. V lost 0 bases, J lost 2 bases, and 10 bases stayed unmatched. The CDR3 sequence is 18 residues long. CDR1 is LGHNA and CDR2 is YNFKEQ in the germline V gene. The CDR3 nucleotides are TGTGCCAGCAGCCAAGATCTGAACAGGGGGCCTTCCAACTATGGCTACACCTTC. This gives the protein CASSQDLNRGPSNYGYTF.

The V and J genes are TRBV2 and TRBJ2-7, with 8 bases lining up with TRBD1. The CDR3 runs to 14 residues. The trim removed 6 bases at V and 1 base at J, leaving 5 bases unmatched. Germline V gene sequence: CDR1 SNHLY, CDR2 FYNNEI. The CDR3 DNA is TGTGCCAGCAGCGCCGACAGGGGATCCTACGAGCAGTACTTC. Translating it yields CASSADRGSYEQYF.

The chain carries TRBV28 and TRBJ2-7; 8 bases are a match to TRBD2. The J segment lost 0 bases and the V segment lost 3 bases, leaving 13 bases of the junction unmatched. Germline loops: CDR1 MDHEN, CDR2 SYDVKM. The CDR3 has 18 amino acids. CDR3 amino acids: CASSLRGSGSSYSYEQYF. CDR3 in DNA: TGTGCCAGCAGTTTGCGGGGGAGCGGGAGTTCCTACTCCTACGAGCAGTACTTC.

The V and J genes are TRBV27 and TRBJ2-1; 12 nucleotides agree with TRBD2. The length of the CDR3 is 22 residues. With 0 bases clipped from V and 3 bases from J, the junction kept 18 bases outside the gene matches. Germline values: CDR1 MNHEY, CDR2 SMNVEV (reference sequence). CDR3 region: CASSLSPLAGGPQDQGYNEQFF. CDR3 DNA sequence: TGTGCCAGCAGTTTATCGCCGCTAGCGGGAGGGCCGCAGGACCAAGGCTACAATGAGCAGTTCTTC.

V and J are TRBV6-5 and TRBJ2-7; D not certain. This CDR3 has 14 amino acids. V lost 0 bases, J lost 6 bases, and 12 bases lay in between. Germline assignment: CDR1 MNHEY and CDR2 SVGAGI. The CDR3 nucleotides are TGTGCCAGCAGTTACTCTAATGCAGTCTCCGAGCAGTACTTC. This sequence encodes CASSYSNAVSEQYF.

The gene calls are TRBV7-9 and TRBJ2-5; D is ambiguous. This CDR3 contains 11 residues. V lost 1 base, J lost 5 bases, and 2 bases lay in between. The germline V gene has CDR1 SEHNR and CDR2 FQNEAQ (reference sequence). The CDR3 protein is CASSLVETQYF. CDR3 nucleotide sequence: TGTGCCAGCAGCTTAGTTGAGACCCAGTACTTC.

The chain carries TRBV5-1 and TRBJ2-1, with 10 bases aligning to TRBD2. This CDR3 has 15 residues. The trim removed 0 bases at V and 7 bases at J, leaving 4 bases unmatched. Germline CDR1 is SGHRS and CDR2 is YFSETQ. The CDR3 nucleotides read TGCGCCAGCAGCTTGGAGGCTAGCGGGGGTAATGAGCAGTTCTTC. This gives the protein CASSLEASGGNEQFF.

The J gene is TRBJ2-2, the V gene TRBV6-4, with 7 bases matching TRBD2. Germline CDR1 and CDR2: MRHNA and SNTAGT. The CDR3 spans 15 residues. V shed 4 bases and J 3 bases; nucleotides not matched to a gene: 5. For the CDR3, the DNA is TGTGCCAGCAGTGCTGGCGGGAGCCACACCGGGGAGCTGTTTTTT. Translating it yields CASSAGGSHTGELFF.

V is TRBV5-4 and J is TRBJ2-7, with TRBD2 matching over 7 bases. Trimming removed 4 bases from V and 0 bases from J; junction bases left unmatched: 13. The CDR3 runs to 17 residues. The germline CDR1 and CDR2 sequences are SGHNT and YYREEE (reference sequence). DNA of the CDR3: TGTGCCAGCAGCCCTGCCGGGCGGGAGCCTCACTCCTACGAGCAGTACTTC. Amino acid sequence: CASSPAGREPHSYEQYF.

The genes are TRBV11-2 and TRBJ2-1, with D possibly matching TRBD2 (5 bases). The germline CDR1 and CDR2 sequences are SGHAT and FQNNGV. The CDR3 runs to 13 residues. V dropped 10 bases and J dropped 6 bases, with 16 bases sitting between them. The CDR3 sequence: CATGVRVLNEQFF. In DNA, the CDR3 is TGTGCCACTGGGGTGAGGGTACTCAATGAGCAGTTCTTC. Full variable domain (remainder filled in from reference TRBV11-2 and TRBJ2-1): EAGVAQSPRYKIIEKRQSVAFWCNPISGHATLYWYQQILGQGPKLLIQFQNNGVVDDSQLPKDRFSAERLKGVDSTLKIQPAKLEDSAVYLCATGVRVLNEQFFGPGTRLTVL.

This clone was seen a handful of times. CDR3 sequence: CASSIPGLGIEAFF. Written as DNA, the CDR3 is TGTGCCAGTAGTATTCCAGGATTGGGAATTGAAGCTTTCTTT. V usage is TRBV19 and J usage is TRBJ1-1; D unresolved. Trimming removed 3 bases at V and 7 bases at J, with 15 bases between. From germline, CDR1 is LNHDA and CDR2 SQIVND (reference sequence). The CDR3 has 14 amino acids.

This chain uses TRBV6-5 with TRBJ1-1; D gene ambiguous. Germline lookup yields CDR1 MNHEY and CDR2 SVGAGI. The CDR3 has 13 residues. V was pared by 4 bases and J by 2 bases, with 8 bases between. The CDR3 nucleotides read TGTGCCAGCAGTTCGGAACTTAACACTGAAGCTTTCTTT. As protein: CASSSELNTEAFF.

V and J are TRBV27 and TRBJ2-1; 9 positions agree with TRBD2. V lost 1 base to trimming and J lost 6 bases; unmatched junction nucleotides: 7. Germline assignment: CDR1 MNHEY and CDR2 SMNVEV (reference sequence). The CDR3 runs to 16 residues. CDR3 sequence reads: CASSLWASGTLNEQFF. The CDR3 DNA reads TGTGCCAGCAGTTTATGGGCTAGCGGGACCCTCAATGAGCAGTTCTTC.

CDR3: CASSVVSRGGSGGEQFF. The CDR3 DNA reads TGTGCCAGCAGCGTAGTCTCTAGGGGCGGGAGTGGTGGTGAGCAGTTCTTC. The rearrangement links TRBV9 to TRBJ2-1, with 7 bases lining up with TRBD2. The germline CDR1 and CDR2 sequences are SGDLS and YYNGEE. Trimming removed 0 bases from V and 9 bases from J; junction bases left unmatched: 15. The CDR3 length is 17 residues.

Notes on this clone: The germline gene is not matched at one end of the junction; a read error may be the cause. This chain uses TRBV6-6 with TRBJ2-7; no clear D. In germline, CDR1 is MNHNY, CDR2 SVGAGI (reference sequence). The CDR3 contains 12 residues. DNA of the CDR3: TGTGCCAGCATCCAACCCTCCAACGAGCAGTACTTC. It specifies CASIQPSNEQYF.